The 21 T cell receptor beta chains presented below share a single source sample, sequenced in a study of technical replicates of blood from a handful of donors. The repertoire was sequenced with immunoSEQ multiplex PCR; TCRdb's copy has only in-frame clones and lacks some. The sample consists of about 80,000 clones, around 97% of them appearing once. Source material: T cells isolated from PBMCs. The receptors originated from a human donor in good health.

V is TRBV5-1 and J is TRBJ2-5; 8 positions agree with TRBD1. V shed 5 bases and J 5 bases; nucleotides not matched to a gene: 8. The CDR3 sequence is 14 residues long. Germline V lookup: CDR1 SGHRS, CDR2 YFSETQ. CDR3 nucleotide sequence: TGCGCCAGCAGGCCGACAGGGGCGGTGGAGACCCAGTACTTC. This codes for CASRPTGAVETQYF.

This chain connects TRBV7-9 to TRBJ2-7, with 7 nucleotides matching TRBD2. The ends lost 1 base at V and 4 bases at J; junction bases unmatched: 4. Germline V gene lookup returns CDR1 SEHNR and CDR2 FQNEAQ (reference sequence). The CDR3 length is 14 residues. CDR3 loop: CASSLGLAGYEQYF. Here the CDR3 DNA reads TGTGCCAGCAGCTTAGGACTAGCTGGGTACGAGCAGTACTTC.

This sequence joins TRBV2 and TRBJ1-6; D might be TRBD1 (6 bases). V gave up 5 bases and J gave up 5 bases, with 13 bases separating them. The CDR3 has 15 amino acids. Germline CDR1 is SNHLY and CDR2 is FYNNEI. In nucleotides, the CDR3 is TGTGCCAGCAGTTATACAGGGACCAATAATTCACCCCTCCACTTT. Protein sequence: CASSYTGTNNSPLHF.

The chain combines TRBV7-2 with TRBJ2-7; D call uncertain. V was trimmed by 5 bases and J by 6 bases, leaving 11 bases between them. The germline CDR1 and CDR2 sequences are SGHTA and FQGNSA. CDR3 length: 12 amino acids. CDR3 amino acids: CASSPIASEQYF. In nucleotides, the CDR3 is TGTGCCAGCAGCCCCATCGCGAGCGAGCAGTACTTC.

The V and J genes are TRBV2 and TRBJ1-2; D uncertain. The CDR3 spans 14 residues. Deletions cut 5 bases from V and 8 bases from J, with 18 bases between. The germline V gene encodes CDR1 SNHLY and CDR2 FYNNEI. In DNA, the CDR3 is TGTGCCAGCAGTTTAGCCTCGCTTAAATCCGGCTACACCTTC. It is translated as CASSLASLKSGYTF.

The chain employs TRBV19 and TRBJ2-1; 10 bases align to TRBD1. Germline trimming cut 3 bases from V and 7 bases from J; bases unmatched to any gene: 6. Germline CDR1 LNHDA, CDR2 SQIVND (reference sequence). CDR3 length: 15 residues. The CDR3 reads CASSMRQGAPNEQFF. As DNA, the CDR3 is TGTGCCAGTAGTATGAGACAGGGGGCTCCGAATGAGCAGTTCTTC.

This rearrangement joins TRBV10-3 to TRBJ2-6; 11 bases are a match to TRBD1. J lost 0 bases, V lost 4 bases, and 8 bases had no gene match. Germline assignment: CDR1 ENHRY and CDR2 SYGVKD. CDR3 length: 19 amino acids. CDR3 residues: CAISGRDRGLYSGANVLTF. CDR3 coding DNA: TGTGCCATCAGTGGCAGGGACAGGGGGTTATACTCTGGGGCCAACGTCCTGACTTTC.

The rearrangement uses TRBV7-9 and TRBJ2-5; 9 bases map to TRBD2. V shed 5 bases and J 2 bases; nucleotides not matched to a gene: 6. Germline V gene data show CDR1 as SEHNR and CDR2 as FQNEAQ (reference sequence). CDR3 length: 15 amino acids. CDR3 loop: CASSPPSGDQETQYF. The DNA for the CDR3 is TGTGCCAGCAGCCCCCCTAGCGGGGATCAAGAGACCCAGTACTTC. Looking up the rest from reference TRBV7-9 and TRBJ2-5 gives the full variable domain: DTGVSQNPRHKITKRGQNVTFRCDPISEHNRLYWYRQTLGQGPEFLTYFQNEAQLEKSRLLSDRFSAERPKGSFSTLEIQRTEQGDSAMYLCASSPPSGDQETQYFGPGTRLLVL.

This chain's CDR3 is CASNGQDYQPQHF. As DNA, the CDR3 is TGTGCCAGCAATGGGCAGGATTATCAGCCCCAGCATTTT. The J gene is TRBJ1-5, the V gene TRBV6-1; no clear D gene. CDR1 MNHNS and CDR2 SASEGT come from the germline V gene. This CDR3 has 13 amino acids. Trimming stripped 7 bases from V and 5 bases from J, with 12 bases between.

V gene TRBV10-1 combines with J gene TRBJ2-1; TRBD1 agrees at 10 bases. V lost 0 bases and J lost 5; bases outside the gene matches: 4. The CDR3 is 16 amino acids. Germline V gene lookup returns CDR1 WNHNN and CDR2 SYGVQD (reference sequence). The CDR3 DNA reads as TGCGCCAGCAGTGAGTCGACAGGGGGCCCGCACAATGAGCAGTTCTTC. It encodes CASSESTGGPHNEQFF.

The chain links TRBV28 to TRBJ1-5; tentatively, D is TRBD1 (6 bases). V lost 8 bases and J 6 bases, leaving 20 bases between the germline ends. This CDR3 is built from 15 residues. From germline, CDR1 is MDHEN and CDR2 SYDVKM. The DNA of the CDR3 is TGTGCCAGCCCACCTTCCCCAGGGGTCGGTCAGCCCCAGCATTTT. Protein: CASPPSPGVGQPQHF.

The chain joins TRBV7-9 to TRBJ2-1; 8 nucleotides line up with TRBD1. Trimming removed 4 bases from V and 7 bases from J; junction bases left unmatched: 12. Germline CDR1 and CDR2: SEHNR and FQNEAQ (reference sequence). The CDR3 is 16 amino acids. In DNA form, the CDR3 reads TGTGCCAGCAGCTCCCTGACAGGGGACGTCTGGAATGAGCAGTTCTTC. It specifies CASSSLTGDVWNEQFF. Complete variable domain (other parts from reference TRBV7-9 and TRBJ2-1): DTGVSQNPRHKITKRGQNVTFRCDPISEHNRLYWYRQTLGQGPEFLTYFQNEAQLEKSRLLSDRFSAERPKGSFSTLEIQRTEQGDSAMYLCASSSLTGDVWNEQFFGPGTRLTVL.

J is TRBJ2-7 and V is TRBV28, with 8 bases that match TRBD1. This CDR3 contains 16 residues. Per the germline V gene, CDR1 is MDHEN and CDR2 is SYDVKM. With V trimmed by 4 bases and J by 2 bases, 10 bases remained unmatched. Here the CDR3 DNA reads TGTGCCAGCAGTTGGACAGGGAGGTCAGAAACCTACGAGCAGTACTTC. Residues: CASSWTGRSETYEQYF.

The rearrangement links TRBV7-2 to TRBJ1-5; a possible D gene is TRBD1 (5 bases). The V end was cut by 7 bases, the J end by 1 base, with 14 bases between. Germline loops: CDR1 SGHTA, CDR2 FQGNSA. The CDR3 contains 15 residues. This CDR3 is CASNPQAGSNQPQHF. For the CDR3, the DNA is TGTGCCAGCAACCCACAGGCGGGAAGCAATCAGCCCCAGCATTTT.

This clone was found once. The chain carries TRBV6-5 and TRBJ2-7, with a tentative D call TRBD1 (7 bases). This CDR3 has 15 residues. Trimming pared 6 bases from V and 4 bases from J, leaving 19 bases between. Germline CDR1 MNHEY, CDR2 SVGAGI. CDR3 loop: CASSTAGGTNYEQYF. The CDR3 DNA sequence: TGTGCCAGCAGCACCGCAGGGGGGACAAATTACGAGCAGTACTTC.

The V call is TRBV30, the J call TRBJ1-1; no clear D. This CDR3 region has 10 residues. CDR1 GTSNPN and CDR2 SVGIG come from the germline V gene (reference sequence). Trimming took off 8 bases at V and 4 bases at J, with 8 bases between the two ends. The DNA of the CDR3 is TGTGCCAGCTCCGGCACTGAAGCTTTCTTT. This gives the protein CASSGTEAFF.

J is TRBJ2-7 and V is TRBV6-1; weak D call: TRBD1 (6 bases). Trimming cost V 5 bases and J 4 bases, with 15 bases left between them. Germline CDR1 reads MNHNS; CDR2 reads SASEGT. CDR3 size: 14 residues. CDR3 in amino acids: CASSPTGPTYEQYF. CDR3 coding DNA: TGTGCCAGCAGTCCTACAGGGCCCACTTACGAGCAGTACTTC.

This chain joins TRBV27 and TRBJ1-5, with TRBD1 as a possible D gene (5 bases). The germline CDR1 and CDR2 sequences are MNHEY and SMNVEV (reference sequence). The CDR3 loop spans 15 amino acids. V was pared by 2 bases and J by 1 base, with 9 bases between. CDR3 bases: TGTGCCAGCAGTTTAGTGGCAGGGAGCAATCAGCCCCAGCATTTT. It yields the protein CASSLVAGSNQPQHF.

This chain links TRBV30 with TRBJ2-7, with D perhaps TRBD2 (6 bases). Trimming cost V 0 bases and J 6 bases, with 12 bases left between them. This CDR3 region has 13 residues. Germline CDR1 GTSNPN, CDR2 SVGIG (reference sequence). CDR3 sequence: CAWSVFLGGEQYF. DNA of the CDR3: TGTGCCTGGAGTGTATTTCTGGGAGGCGAGCAGTACTTC.

The gene calls are TRBV5-1 and TRBJ2-5, with 7 bases lining up with TRBD1. The germline CDR1 and CDR2 sequences are SGHRS and YFSETQ. This CDR3 is 14 amino acids long. Germline trimming cut 4 bases from V and 1 base from J; bases unmatched to any gene: 4. The CDR3 spells CASSPTGTQETQYF. Written as DNA, the CDR3 is TGCGCCAGCAGCCCGACAGGGACCCAAGAGACCCAGTACTTC. Full variable domain (outside the CDR3, taken from reference TRBV5-1 and TRBJ2-5): KAGVTQTPRYLIKTRGQQVTLSCSPISGHRSVSWYQQTPGQGLQFLFEYFSETQRNKGNFPGRFSGRQFSNSRSEMNVSTLELGDSALYLCASSPTGTQETQYFGPGTRLLVL.

CDR3 sequence: CASSVQGFQYEQYF. CDR3 coding DNA: TGCGCCAGCAGCGTTCAGGGATTCCAATACGAGCAGTACTTC. The chain couples TRBV5-1 to TRBJ2-7; a weak D match, TRBD1 (5 bases). Germline CDR1 reads SGHRS; CDR2 reads YFSETQ. V lost 4 bases to trimming and J lost 4 bases, with 15 bases between them. This CDR3 has 14 residues.